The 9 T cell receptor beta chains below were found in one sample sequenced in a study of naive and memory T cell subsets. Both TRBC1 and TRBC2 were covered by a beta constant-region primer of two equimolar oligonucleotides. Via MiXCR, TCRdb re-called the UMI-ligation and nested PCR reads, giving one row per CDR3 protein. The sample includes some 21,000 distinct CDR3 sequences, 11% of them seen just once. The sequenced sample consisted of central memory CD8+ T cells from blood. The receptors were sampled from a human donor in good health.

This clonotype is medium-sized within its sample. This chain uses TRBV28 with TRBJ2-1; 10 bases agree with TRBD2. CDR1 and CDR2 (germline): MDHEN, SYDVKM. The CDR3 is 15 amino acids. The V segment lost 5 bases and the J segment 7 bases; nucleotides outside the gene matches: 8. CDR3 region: CASSAGTSVFNEQFF. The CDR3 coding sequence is TGTGCCAGCAGTGCCGGGACTAGCGTGTTTAATGAGCAGTTCTTC.

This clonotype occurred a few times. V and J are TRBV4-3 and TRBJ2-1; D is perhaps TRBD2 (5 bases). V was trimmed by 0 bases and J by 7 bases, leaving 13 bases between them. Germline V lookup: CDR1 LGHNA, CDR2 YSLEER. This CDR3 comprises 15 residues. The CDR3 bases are TGCGCCAGCAGCCAAGATAGCGTGTATGTTAATGAGCAGTTCTTC. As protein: CASSQDSVYVNEQFF.

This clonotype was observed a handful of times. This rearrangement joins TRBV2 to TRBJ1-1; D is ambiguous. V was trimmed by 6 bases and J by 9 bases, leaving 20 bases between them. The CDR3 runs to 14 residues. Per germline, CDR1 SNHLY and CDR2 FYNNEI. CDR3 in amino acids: CASRPQTDLSKAFF. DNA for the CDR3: TGTGCCAGCAGGCCCCAAACAGACCTGAGTAAAGCTTTCTTT.

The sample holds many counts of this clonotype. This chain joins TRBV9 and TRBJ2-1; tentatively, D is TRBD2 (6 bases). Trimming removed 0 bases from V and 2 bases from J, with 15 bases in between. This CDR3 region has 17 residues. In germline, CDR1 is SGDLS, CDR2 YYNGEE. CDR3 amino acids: CASSVVGSGIAYNEQFF. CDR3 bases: TGTGCCAGCAGCGTAGTTGGTAGCGGAATCGCCTACAATGAGCAGTTCTTC. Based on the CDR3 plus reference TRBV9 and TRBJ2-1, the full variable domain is DSGVTQTPKHLITATGQRVTLRCSPRSGDLSVYWYQQSLDQGLQFLIQYYNGEERAKGNILERFSAQQFPDLHSELNLSSLELGDSALYFCASSVVGSGIAYNEQFFGPGTRLTVL.

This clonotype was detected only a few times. The CDR3 DNA is TGTGCCTGGAGTAATCCGGGACAGGGGCAAGAGACCCAGTACTTC. It is translated as CAWSNPGQGQETQYF. V is TRBV30 and J is TRBJ2-5, with 10 bases that match TRBD1. Germline CDR1 and CDR2: GTSNPN and SVGIG (reference sequence). With V trimmed by 2 bases and J by 2 bases, 5 bases remained unmatched. This CDR3 comprises 15 residues.

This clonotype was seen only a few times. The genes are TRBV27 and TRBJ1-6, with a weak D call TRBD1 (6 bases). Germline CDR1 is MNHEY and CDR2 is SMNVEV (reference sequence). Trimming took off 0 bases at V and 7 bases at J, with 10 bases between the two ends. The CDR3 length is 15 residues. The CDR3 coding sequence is TGTGCCAGCAGTTTATCGGGACACCCAAATTCACCCCTCCACTTT. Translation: CASSLSGHPNSPLHF.

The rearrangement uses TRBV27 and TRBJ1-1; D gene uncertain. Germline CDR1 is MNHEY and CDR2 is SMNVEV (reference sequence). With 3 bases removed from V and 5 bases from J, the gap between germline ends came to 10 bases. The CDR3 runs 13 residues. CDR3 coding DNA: TGTGCCAGCAGTTTTTCGGAAGGGACTGAAGCTTTCTTT. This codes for CASSFSEGTEAFF.

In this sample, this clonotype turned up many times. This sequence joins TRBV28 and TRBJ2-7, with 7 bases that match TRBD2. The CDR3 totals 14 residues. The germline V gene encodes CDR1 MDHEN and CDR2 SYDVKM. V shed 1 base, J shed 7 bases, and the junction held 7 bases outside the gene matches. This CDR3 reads CASSLSAGAWEQYF. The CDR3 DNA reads TGTGCCAGCAGTTTATCTGCGGGAGCTTGGGAGCAGTACTTC. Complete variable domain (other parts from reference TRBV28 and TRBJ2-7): DVKVTQSSRYLVKRTGEKVFLECVQDMDHENMFWYRQDPGLGLRLIYFSYDVKMKEKGDIPEGYSVSREKKERFSLILESASTNQTSMYLCASSLSAGAWEQYFGPGTRLTVT.

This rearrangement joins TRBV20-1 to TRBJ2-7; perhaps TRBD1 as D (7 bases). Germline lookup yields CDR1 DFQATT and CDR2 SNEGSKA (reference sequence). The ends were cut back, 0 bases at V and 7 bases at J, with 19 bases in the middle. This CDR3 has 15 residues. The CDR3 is CSARDQGGRPGEQYF. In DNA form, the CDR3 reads TGCAGTGCTAGAGATCAGGGGGGCCGTCCGGGGGAGCAGTACTTC.